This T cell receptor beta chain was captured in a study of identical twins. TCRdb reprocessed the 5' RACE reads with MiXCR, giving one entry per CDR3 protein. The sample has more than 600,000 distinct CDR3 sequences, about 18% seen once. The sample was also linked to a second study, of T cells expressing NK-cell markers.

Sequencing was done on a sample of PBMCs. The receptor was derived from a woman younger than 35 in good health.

CDR3 coding DNA: TGCGCCAGCAGCTTAGGCCTAGCGGAACCGGTGTTCAATGAGCAGTTCTTC. Translating gives CASSLGLAEPVFNEQFF. The genes are TRBV5-1 and TRBJ2-1; TRBD2 matches 7 bases. Germline assignment: CDR1 SGHRS and CDR2 YFSETQ. The CDR3 is 17 amino acids. V was clipped by 2 bases and J by 6 bases; unmatched bases: 14.